The rows below give T cell receptor beta chains drawn from one sample of a study of shared clonotypes between healthy human individuals. Sequencing used immunoSEQ multiplex PCR; TCRdb keeps in-frame clones, though not all of them. This table holds a few million clones, 92% found once. The sample consisted of naive CD4+ T cells from PBMCs. Every receptor here comes from a man aged 18 to 30 in good health. Some clones in this sample may be carry-over from other donors' samples. Both conserved end residues are part of each CDR3. A D gene is named only where the DNA matches it firmly. Clone size is not always given. Where it is, it says once, few, many or a class for expanded clones.

J gene: TRBJ2-1
CDR3 length: 15
V gene: TRBV5-1
D gene: TRBD2
clone size: NA
CDR3 protein: CASSFSLAVINEQFF
CDR3 DNA: TGCGCCAGCAGCTTTTCGCTAGCGGTAATTAATGAGCAGTTCTTC

J gene: TRBJ2-7
CDR3 length: 15
V gene: TRBV10-3
D gene: TRBD2
clone size: NA
CDR3 protein: CAISDYASGMREQYF
CDR3 DNA: TGTGCCATCAGTGATTACGCTAGCGGGATGCGTGAGCAGTACTTC

J gene: TRBJ1-2
CDR3 length: 14
V gene: TRBV28
D gene: NA
clone size: once
CDR3 protein: CASSPMQGTYGYTF
CDR3 DNA: TGTGCCAGCAGTCCCATGCAGGGGACCTATGGCTACACCTTC

J gene: TRBJ1-2
CDR3 length: 15
V gene: TRBV28
D gene: NA
clone size: NA
CDR3 protein: CASTYGGSGNYGYTF
CDR3 DNA: TGTGCCAGCACTTATGGGGGTTCGGGGAACTATGGCTACACCTTC

J gene: TRBJ2-7
CDR3 length: 15
V gene: TRBV7-2
D gene: TRBD1
clone size: NA
CDR3 protein: CASSSLGQGLGEQYF
CDR3 DNA: TGTGCCAGCAGCTCTTTGGGACAGGGACTGGGCGAGCAGTACTTC

J gene: TRBJ2-2
CDR3 length: 16
V gene: TRBV5-1
D gene: NA
clone size: NA
CDR3 protein: CASSSSTKTNTGELFF
CDR3 DNA: TGCGCCAGCAGCTCCTCTACTAAGACAAACACCGGGGAGCTGTTTTTT

J gene: TRBJ1-1
CDR3 length: 13
V gene: TRBV9
D gene: NA
clone size: few
CDR3 protein: CASSDGDYTEAFF
CDR3 DNA: TGTGCCAGCAGCGATGGGGACTACACTGAAGCTTTCTTT

J gene: TRBJ2-4
CDR3 length: 13
V gene: TRBV7-8
D gene: NA
clone size: once
CDR3 protein: CASSYRMPNIQYF
CDR3 DNA: TGTGCCAGCAGCTACAGAATGCCAAACATTCAGTACTTC

J gene: TRBJ2-7
CDR3 length: 16
V gene: TRBV4-1
D gene: NA
clone size: NA
CDR3 protein: CASSQEGAYESYEQYF
CDR3 DNA: TGCGCCAGCAGCCAAGAAGGAGCTTACGAATCCTACGAGCAGTACTTC

J gene: TRBJ1-1
CDR3 length: 15
V gene: TRBV9
D gene: NA
clone size: once
CDR3 protein: CASSPHGGDGTEAFF
CDR3 DNA: TGTGCCAGCAGCCCTCACGGGGGGGATGGAACTGAAGCTTTCTTT

J gene: TRBJ2-7
CDR3 length: 14
V gene: TRBV11-1
D gene: NA
clone size: NA
CDR3 protein: CASSLAGGPRGANF
CDR3 DNA: TGTGCCAGCAGCTTAGCGGGAGGGCCGAGGGGGGCCAATTTC

J gene: TRBJ2-5
CDR3 length: 13
V gene: TRBV5-1
D gene: NA
clone size: few
CDR3 protein: CASSLETEQTQYF
CDR3 DNA: TGCGCCAGCAGCTTGGAAACAGAGCAGACCCAGTACTTC

J gene: TRBJ1-6
CDR3 length: 15
V gene: TRBV10-3
D gene: TRBD1
clone size: NA
CDR3 protein: CAIRTGTAVDSPLHF
CDR3 DNA: TGTGCCATCAGAACCGGGACAGCTGTAGATTCACCCCTCCACTTT

J gene: TRBJ2-5
CDR3 length: 17
V gene: TRBV5-1
D gene: NA
clone size: once
CDR3 protein: CASSSLETGFQGETQYF
CDR3 DNA: TGCGCCAGCAGCTCTCTAGAGACCGGGTTCCAGGGTGAGACCCAGTACTTC

J gene: TRBJ2-1
CDR3 length: 15
V gene: TRBV6-1
D gene: NA
clone size: NA
CDR3 protein: CASSADQSSYNEQFF
CDR3 DNA: TGTGCCAGCAGCGCGGACCAGAGCTCCTACAATGAGCAGTTCTTC

J gene: TRBJ2-6
CDR3 length: 18
V gene: TRBV4-1
D gene: NA
clone size: NA
CDR3 protein: CASSQYGTRNTGANVLTF
CDR3 DNA: TGCGCCAGCAGCCAATACGGCACCCGTAATACTGGGGCCAACGTCCTGACTTTC

J gene: TRBJ2-7
CDR3 length: 12
V gene: TRBV30
D gene: TRBD1
clone size: NA
CDR3 protein: CAQSTGGSMQYF
CDR3 DNA: TGTGCCCAAAGTACAGGGGGCAGCATGCAGTACTTC

J gene: TRBJ2-7
CDR3 length: 15
V gene: TRBV7-9
D gene: NA
clone size: NA
CDR3 protein: CASSPLTGEVYEQYF
CDR3 DNA: TGTGCCAGCAGCCCCCTGACGGGGGAAGTCTACGAGCAGTACTTC

J gene: TRBJ2-5
CDR3 length: 14
V gene: TRBV10-2
D gene: NA
clone size: NA
CDR3 protein: CASSDVYKVETQYF
CDR3 DNA: TGCGCCAGCAGTGACGTCTATAAGGTGGAGACCCAGTACTTC

J gene: TRBJ2-5
CDR3 length: 13
V gene: TRBV7-2
D gene: NA
clone size: NA
CDR3 protein: CASSWGRRETQYF
CDR3 DNA: TGTGCCAGCAGCTGGGGTCGCAGGGAGACCCAGTACTTC

J gene: TRBJ1-2
CDR3 length: 15
V gene: TRBV4-2
D gene: TRBD1
clone size: NA
CDR3 protein: CASSNRDRANYGYTF
CDR3 DNA: TGTGCCAGCAGCAACCGGGACAGGGCTAACTATGGCTACACCTTC

J gene: TRBJ1-4
CDR3 length: 14
V gene: TRBV9
D gene: TRBD1
clone size: NA
CDR3 protein: CASSTQGANEKLFF
CDR3 DNA: TGTGCCAGCAGCACACAGGGGGCTAATGAAAAACTGTTTTTT

J gene: TRBJ2-3
CDR3 length: 15
V gene: TRBV6-1
D gene: TRBD1
clone size: NA
CDR3 protein: CASSEHRGPRDTQYF
CDR3 DNA: TGTGCCAGCAGTGAACACAGGGGGCCTAGAGATACGCAGTATTTT

J gene: TRBJ2-5
CDR3 length: 14
V gene: TRBV18
D gene: NA
clone size: NA
CDR3 protein: CASSPRGRQETQYF
CDR3 DNA: TGTGCCAGCTCACCGCGGGGAAGGCAAGAGACCCAGTACTTC

J gene: TRBJ1-4
CDR3 length: 11
V gene: TRBV12-2
D gene: NA
clone size: NA
CDR3 protein: CASRLVADLFF
CDR3 DNA: TGTGCAAGTCGCTTAGTTGCAGACCTGTTTTTT

J gene: TRBJ2-4
CDR3 length: 14
V gene: TRBV5-1
D gene: NA
clone size: NA
CDR3 protein: CASSFSFPRDIQYF
CDR3 DNA: TGCGCCAGCAGCTTTAGCTTTCCAAGGGACATTCAGTACTTC

J gene: TRBJ2-3
CDR3 length: 15
V gene: TRBV28
D gene: NA
clone size: NA
CDR3 protein: CASSLWRGSTDTQYF
CDR3 DNA: TGTGCCAGCAGTTTATGGCGGGGAAGCACAGATACGCAGTATTTT

J gene: TRBJ1-2
CDR3 length: 16
V gene: TRBV10-3
D gene: NA
clone size: NA
CDR3 protein: CAISEPKTGSPGGYTF
CDR3 DNA: TGTGCCATCAGTGAGCCAAAGACAGGATCCCCCGGCGGCTACACCTTC

J gene: TRBJ2-2
CDR3 length: 14
V gene: TRBV6-6
D gene: TRBD2
clone size: NA
CDR3 protein: CASSRGLNTGELFF
CDR3 DNA: TGTGCCAGCAGCCGGGGACTAAACACCGGGGAGCTGTTTTTT

J gene: TRBJ1-1
CDR3 length: 13
V gene: TRBV29-1
D gene: NA
clone size: NA
CDR3 protein: CSAGTEVNTEAFF
CDR3 DNA: TGCAGCGCTGGGACGGAGGTGAACACTGAAGCTTTCTTT

J gene: TRBJ2-1
CDR3 length: 16
V gene: TRBV7-9
D gene: NA
clone size: NA
CDR3 protein: CASSPTTTPGYNEQFF
CDR3 DNA: TGTGCCAGCAGCCCTACTACCACGCCTGGCTACAATGAGCAGTTCTTC

J gene: TRBJ2-3
CDR3 length: 12
V gene: TRBV11-3
D gene: NA
clone size: NA
CDR3 protein: CASSLRADTQYF
CDR3 DNA: TGTGCCAGCAGTTTAAGAGCAGATACGCAGTATTTT

J gene: TRBJ1-1
CDR3 length: 14
V gene: TRBV28
D gene: NA
clone size: once
CDR3 protein: CASSSSVGYTEAFF
CDR3 DNA: TGTGCCAGCAGTTCCTCGGTGGGGTACACTGAAGCTTTCTTT

J gene: TRBJ2-2
CDR3 length: 16
V gene: TRBV9
D gene: NA
clone size: NA
CDR3 protein: CASSKPPGIGTGELFF
CDR3 DNA: TGTGCCAGCAGCAAACCGCCAGGGATTGGCACCGGGGAGCTGTTTTTT

J gene: TRBJ1-1
CDR3 length: 15
V gene: TRBV18
D gene: TRBD1
clone size: few
CDR3 protein: CASSPTTTGLTEAFF
CDR3 DNA: TGTGCCAGCTCACCGACAACGACAGGGTTGACTGAAGCTTTCTTT

J gene: TRBJ2-7
CDR3 length: 14
V gene: TRBV28
D gene: NA
clone size: once
CDR3 protein: CASSLFGGFYEQYF
CDR3 DNA: TGTGCCAGCAGTTTATTCGGGGGATTCTACGAGCAGTACTTC

J gene: TRBJ1-1
CDR3 length: 15
V gene: TRBV11-2
D gene: NA
clone size: NA
CDR3 protein: CASSLVAGTPIRAFF
CDR3 DNA: TGTGCCAGCAGCTTAGTGGCCGGGACACCCATTCGAGCTTTCTTT

J gene: TRBJ2-2
CDR3 length: 19
V gene: TRBV28
D gene: TRBD1
clone size: NA
CDR3 protein: CASSSGTGAGRWNTGELFF
CDR3 DNA: TGTGCCAGCAGCTCCGGGACAGGGGCCGGGAGGTGGAACACCGGGGAGCTGTTTTTT

J gene: TRBJ1-5
CDR3 length: 15
V gene: TRBV19
D gene: TRBD1
clone size: NA
CDR3 protein: CASRDRGRRNQPQHF
CDR3 DNA: TGTGCCAGTAGGGACAGGGGCAGACGTAATCAGCCCCAGCATTTT

J gene: TRBJ2-1
CDR3 length: 15
V gene: TRBV27
D gene: NA
clone size: NA
CDR3 protein: CASTVKRFSYNEQFF
CDR3 DNA: TGTGCCAGCACCGTTAAGCGGTTCTCCTACAATGAGCAGTTCTTC

J gene: TRBJ2-5
CDR3 length: 14
V gene: TRBV30
D gene: TRBD2
clone size: NA
CDR3 protein: CAWRTPGGEETQYF
CDR3 DNA: TGTGCCTGGAGGACCCCGGGGGGGGAAGAGACCCAGTACTTC

J gene: TRBJ2-2
CDR3 length: 16
V gene: TRBV10-1
D gene: NA
clone size: NA
CDR3 protein: CASSVDRSTNTGELFF
CDR3 DNA: TGCGCCAGCAGTGTGGACCGCAGTACGAACACCGGGGAGCTGTTTTTT

J gene: TRBJ1-2
CDR3 length: 17
V gene: TRBV27
D gene: NA
clone size: NA
CDR3 protein: CASSLSLGVSRDYGYTF
CDR3 DNA: TGTGCCAGCAGTTTATCTCTGGGAGTAAGTCGCGACTATGGCTACACCTTC

J gene: TRBJ1-1
CDR3 length: 14
V gene: TRBV7-2
D gene: TRBD1
clone size: NA
CDR3 protein: CASSLDRGETEAFF
CDR3 DNA: TGTGCCAGCAGCTTGGACAGGGGAGAGACTGAAGCTTTCTTT

J gene: TRBJ2-3
CDR3 length: 17
V gene: TRBV28
D gene: NA
clone size: NA
CDR3 protein: CASRRWGSVDGTDTQYF
CDR3 DNA: TGTGCCAGCAGAAGGTGGGGGTCTGTCGACGGTACAGATACGCAGTATTTT

J gene: TRBJ1-5
CDR3 length: 14
V gene: TRBV4-1
D gene: TRBD1
clone size: NA
CDR3 protein: CASSPGQRWEPQHF
CDR3 DNA: TGCGCCAGCAGCCCGGGACAGCGGTGGGAGCCCCAGCATTTT

J gene: TRBJ1-4
CDR3 length: 11
V gene: TRBV15
D gene: NA
clone size: NA
CDR3 protein: CATSRVWELFF
CDR3 DNA: TGTGCCACCAGCAGAGTCTGGGAACTGTTTTTT

J gene: TRBJ1-5
CDR3 length: 14
V gene: TRBV28
D gene: NA
clone size: NA
CDR3 protein: CASSTPNREDPQHF
CDR3 DNA: TGTGCCAGCAGTACCCCTAACAGGGAGGATCCCCAGCATTTT

J gene: TRBJ1-2
CDR3 length: 13
V gene: TRBV28
D gene: NA
clone size: NA
CDR3 protein: CASSQRAPYGYTF
CDR3 DNA: TGTGCCAGCAGTCAACGGGCACCCTATGGCTACACCTTC

J gene: TRBJ2-4
CDR3 length: 18
V gene: TRBV4-1
D gene: TRBD2
clone size: NA
CDR3 protein: CASSQGRPSGRAKNIQYF
CDR3 DNA: TGCGCCAGCAGCCAAGGAAGGCCTAGCGGGAGGGCCAAAAACATTCAGTACTTC

J gene: TRBJ2-7
CDR3 length: 15
V gene: TRBV28
D gene: TRBD2
clone size: NA
CDR3 protein: CASSFTSGVGYEQYF
CDR3 DNA: TGTGCCAGCAGTTTCACTAGCGGTGTGGGATACGAGCAGTACTTC

J gene: TRBJ2-5
CDR3 length: 13
V gene: TRBV28
D gene: NA
clone size: once
CDR3 protein: CASIPSSQETQYF
CDR3 DNA: TGTGCCAGCATCCCATCTTCCCAAGAGACCCAGTACTTC